Shown below are 3 T cell receptor beta chains from a single sample sequenced in a study of regulatory T cells in long-lasting Graves disease. Combining iRepertoire HTBI primers with Arm-PCR of CDR3 regions, the authors built TCR beta libraries. Each CDR3 protein gets one entry after TCRdb re-called the multiplex PCR reads with MiXCR. The sample carries 350,000 to 550,000 distinct CDR3 sequences, about 14% recorded once. Specified time point: newly diagnosed GD, antithyroid drugs for less than 3 months. Researchers made the TCR library from RNA that was extracted from PBMCs. Separately, the same data were catalogued under a study of T cells in Graves' hyperthyroidism and ophthalmopathy.

The starting material was peripheral blood mononuclear cells (PBMCs), obtained at new diagnosis, from a patient treated with antithyroid drugs. Receptor source: a woman aged 45-60 years with Graves disease.

This clonotype was recorded at least ten times. The chain uses TRBV12-3 or TRBV12-4 and TRBJ1-4, with a tentative D call TRBD1 (6 bases). There are 15 residues in the CDR3. Trimming removed 6 bases at V and 4 bases at J, with 15 bases between. CDR3 sequence: CASRPTGFLNEKLFF. CDR3 nucleotide sequence: TGTGCCAGCAGACCAACAGGGTTCCTTAATGAAAAACTGTTTTTT.

This clonotype was counted many times. The chain carries TRBV12-3 or TRBV12-4 and TRBJ2-1; D gene ambiguous. Trimming stripped 7 bases from V and 0 bases from J, with 7 bases between. The CDR3 consists of 13 residues. CDR3 in amino acids: CASKVPSYNEQFF. The DNA of the CDR3 is TGTGCCAGCAAAGTGCCCTCCTACAATGAGCAGTTCTTC.

Details on this clonotype: Compared with germline, one end of the junction differs, possibly owing to a read error. The chain joins TRBV18 to TRBJ2-1, with a possible D match to TRBD1 (6 bases). This CDR3 is 16 amino acids long. CDR1 is KGHSH, CDR2 LQKENI, per germline. CDR3 nucleotide sequence: TGTGCCCGCTCACCACCGAGGCAGGGGCGGCTGGGAGAGCAGTTCTTC. Protein: CARSPPRQGRLGEQFF. Looking up the rest from reference TRBV18 and TRBJ2-1 gives the full variable domain: NAGVMQNPRHLVRRRGQEARLRCSPMKGHSHVYWYRQLPEEGLKFMVYLQKENIIDESGMPKERFSAEFPKEGPSILRIQQVVRGDSAAYFCARSPPRQGRLGEQFFGPGTRLTVL.